This T cell receptor delta chain was profiled in a study of γδ T cells in repeated Plasmodium falciparum infection (dated by TCRdb to the early 2020s). A note on the overall study: The natural-infection arm enrolled Malian children exposed to intense seasonal malaria transmission, compared against age and gender matched Australian children. The study looked at how repeated Plasmodium falciparum infection shapes the human gammadelta T cell repertoire, using both natural infection in Mali and controlled human malaria infection. The gammadelta TCR repertoires from Mali were analysed in two ways: cross-sectionally during periods with no transmission, and longitudinally across episodes of acute febrile malaria. Controlled-infection subjects were sampled at baseline, immediately before selected infections, and 21 days after each infection. About five malaria-naive U.S. adults underwent four controlled human malaria infections by bites from P. falciparum NF54-infected Anopheles stephensi mosquitoes over about 640 days.

The library was prepared using multiplex PCR. This sample was sequenced with an Illumina MiSeq. Both TCR gamma (TRG) and TCR delta (TRD) chains were sequenced from each sorted gammadelta T cell sample. Per the source publication's procedure: The repertoire analyses used clonotype tree plots, the accumulated frequency of the top 20 clonotypes, and diversity index (DI) and D75 metrics. Clone calls in TCRdb were regenerated from the public reads with CATT, after which identical DNA sequences shared one row. The V and J calls were determined by TCRdb, not by the authors. The sample contains about 50,000 delta-chain clones, roughly 1.9% of them found a single time. 24% of the sample goes to the ten largest clones. Overall study outcomes, separate from this receptor: The controlled-infection cohort was small, limiting analysis of inter-individual variability in gammadelta T cell responses. In Vdelta2-negative gammadelta TCR repertoires, which were largely Vdelta1+, repeated controlled infections appeared to drive waves of new clonotype selection. Vgamma9/Vdelta2+ TCR repertoires showed a highly stable polyclonal repertoire over time and infection, with many inter-individual overlapping TCRgamma sequences. Compared with Australian children, Malian children appeared to have Vdelta2-negative gammadelta TCR repertoires that were more clonally expanded, less diverse and less shared. The Malian cohort came from a small rural village of predominantly one ethnic group, limiting generalizability.

For bulk TCR repertoire analysis, Vgamma9/Vdelta2+ and Vdelta2-negative gammadelta T cell populations were isolated by flow sorting from peripheral blood mononuclear cells. About this clone itself: No antigen is known for it. Translating this DNA gives a protein that differs at residue 3 from the TCRdb one, which belongs to a much larger clone; a read error is likely, and the protein shown is this translation.

Including the terminal cysteine and phenylalanine, the CDR3 comprises 14 residues. Only the CDR3 DNA is retained, 42 bases long and in frame from the first base. From a lookup of the germline V gene, CDR1 and CDR2 are GEAIGNYY and EKD. The source is a pool of human donors (malaria-infected and uninfected, not separated). Here the chain combines TRDV2 and TRDJ1, with the D gene not clear enough to name. Here the J gene was assigned by germline matching of the DNA, as TCRdb has none. The sequencing sample was made of gamma-delta T cells from blood. The CDR3 corresponds to CAYDPIQGTDKLIF. The nucleotide sequence is TGTGCCTATGACCCCATTCAGGGCACCGATAAACTCATCTTT.